This T cell receptor beta chain came from a study of blood T cell repertoires in COVID-19. At the level of the study: Samples came from the United States, Italy and Spain, spanning acute and convalescent COVID-19. The cDNA or gDNA used as material had been derived from T cells, B-cell-depleted T cells, or PBMCs.

The CDR3 loop spans 15 amino acids. CDR1 is PRHDT and CDR2 is FYEKMQ in the germline V gene (reference sequence). V shed 5 bases, J shed 4 bases, and the junction held 10 bases outside the gene matches. As originally analysed: Estimation of nucleated cell counts relied on the amplification of reference gene primers. Repertoires were generated with immunoSEQ multiplex PCR, while TCRdb's copy carries only in-frame clones and drops some. The V and J calls and clone size are taken from that table; D and trimming were inferred from the DNA. The data hold about 140,000 clones, with nearly 85% observed a single time.

The sample comprised peripheral blood. The sequence was obtained from a human donor in a cohort sampled during active COVID-19. The chain employs TRBV13 and TRBJ1-2; 7 nucleotides agree with TRBD1. CDR3 sequence (DNA): TGTGCCAGCAGCCAAGTCGGACAGGCATTCTATGGCTACACCTTC. Protein sequence: CASSQVGQAFYGYTF.